The 21 T cell receptor beta chains listed next were all sequenced from one sample in a study of quantifying T cell responses using KT2 cells. Study background: TCR alpha and beta constant-region primers primed reverse transcription of RNA.

An oligo carrying a UMI was ligated to the cDNA 3' end. The first PCR ran 4 to 5 cycles with an equimolar RC1.1 and RC1.2 beta primer mix. Using its own MiXCR run on the UMI-ligation and nested PCR reads, TCRdb lists one record per CDR3 protein. This table has over 55,000 distinct CDR3 sequences, approximately 13% appearing once. Material for sequencing was PBMCs spiked with cells of the T cell clone KT2. The source is a human donor.

V is TRBV14 and J is TRBJ2-7; D unresolved. V dropped 3 bases and J dropped 4 bases, with 13 bases sitting between them. The CDR3 is 14 amino acids. The germline V gene encodes CDR1 SGHDN and CDR2 FVKESK. The CDR3 region is CASSQGYQVYEQYF. Here the CDR3 DNA reads TGTGCCAGCAGCCAGGGATATCAGGTTTACGAGCAGTACTTC.

This clonotype has at least ten counts. The chain employs TRBV5-6 and TRBJ1-1; 8 bases are a match to TRBD1. This CDR3 is built from 18 residues. Germline V gives CDR1 SGHDT, CDR2 YYEEEE. V shed 1 base and J 3 bases; nucleotides not matched to a gene: 14. The CDR3 protein is CASSLIFRRGRMYTEAFF. The CDR3 DNA is TGTGCCAGCAGCTTGATTTTTCGCAGGGGGCGTATGTACACTGAAGCTTTCTTT.

The DNA for the CDR3 is TGTGCCAGCAGCCAAGATATCCTAGCGGAGGTAGATACGCAGTATTTT. Its protein product is CASSQDILAEVDTQYF. The V call is TRBV4-2, the J call TRBJ2-3; the match to TRBD2 covers 7 bases. The germline gives CDR1 LGHNA, CDR2 YNFKEQ. V lost 0 bases to trimming and J lost 5 bases; unmatched junction nucleotides: 8. The CDR3 totals 16 residues.

There are a few counts of this clonotype. This chain connects TRBV4-1 to TRBJ2-7; TRBD2 matches at 7 bases. CDR3 length equals 16 residues. Per germline, CDR1 MGHRA and CDR2 YSYEKL. The trim removed 0 bases at V and 7 bases at J, leaving 12 bases unmatched. The CDR3 sequence: CASSQDPMGGFREQYF. In DNA, the CDR3 is TGCGCCAGCAGCCAAGATCCAATGGGAGGGTTTCGGGAGCAGTACTTC.

There are a few counts of this clonotype. The gene calls are TRBV2 and TRBJ2-2, with 9 bases fitting TRBD2. Germline V gene lookup returns CDR1 SNHLY and CDR2 FYNNEI. Trimming removed 3 bases from V and 3 bases from J; junction bases left unmatched: 5. This CDR3 contains 16 residues. This CDR3 reads CASSERRGGYTGELFF. The CDR3 bases are TGTGCCAGCAGTGAGCGGCGGGGGGGCTACACCGGGGAGCTGTTTTTT.

The chain carries TRBV6-1 and TRBJ1-6, with D tentatively TRBD1 (6 bases). V gave up 10 bases and J gave up 1 base, with 14 bases separating them. Germline CDR1 MNHNS, CDR2 SASEGT. The length of the CDR3 is 15 residues. The CDR3 sequence is CATRPGESYNSPLHF. In DNA, the CDR3 is TGTGCCACCCGTCCAGGGGAATCCTATAATTCACCCCTCCACTTT.

In this sample, this clonotype turned up many times. This chain uses TRBV7-9 with TRBJ2-5, with a possible D match to TRBD1 (6 bases). Germline V gene data show CDR1 as SEHNR and CDR2 as FQNEAQ (reference sequence). The CDR3 extends over 16 amino acids. V lost 3 bases, J lost 2 bases, and 16 bases lay in between. The CDR3 DNA reads as TGTGCCAGCAGCTTTCGGTGGCAGGGGTCTCAAGAGACCCAGTACTTC. Its protein product is CASSFRWQGSQETQYF.

The CDR3 reads CASSSPFDTQYF. The CDR3 DNA is TGTGCCAGCAGCTCCCCTTTCGATACGCAGTATTTT. The rearrangement links TRBV5-4 to TRBJ2-3; D is unresolved. V lost 3 bases and J lost 6, with 8 bases in between. CDR1 is SGHNT, CDR2 YYREEE, per germline (reference sequence). The CDR3 sequence is 12 residues long.

This clonotype was picked up many times. V usage is TRBV6-4 and J usage is TRBJ2-7, with unresolved D. In germline, CDR1 is MRHNA, CDR2 SNTAGT. The CDR3 has 13 residues. Trimming pared 3 bases from V and 5 bases from J, leaving 11 bases between. The CDR3 loop reads CASSERPQDEQYF. CDR3 nucleotide sequence: TGTGCCAGCAGTGAACGGCCCCAGGACGAGCAGTACTTC.

This chain connects TRBV20-1 to TRBJ1-1; D is ambiguous. V lost 3 bases, J lost 6 bases, and 11 bases lay in between. This CDR3 contains 12 residues. CDR1 and CDR2 from the germline V gene are DFQATT and SNEGSKA (reference sequence). For the CDR3, the DNA is TGCAGTGCTAGGGTAGGTGAGGCTGAAGCTTTCTTT. It encodes CSARVGEAEAFF.

The chain employs TRBV12-3 or TRBV12-4 and TRBJ1-1; D perhaps matches TRBD1 (6 bases). CDR3 length: 15 amino acids. Trimming took 1 base from V and 7 from J, leaving 16 bases between them. For the CDR3, the DNA is TGTGCCAGCAGTTTAGGTTCAGGGGAACTCGGTGAAGCTTTCTTT. It codes for CASSLGSGELGEAFF.

This clonotype was found a few times. This chain joins TRBV20-1 and TRBJ2-1, with 12 bases matching TRBD2. V shed 3 bases and J 9 bases; nucleotides not matched to a gene: 3. The length of the CDR3 is 13 residues. Germline CDR1 DFQATT, CDR2 SNEGSKA (reference sequence). The CDR3 reads CSARLAGGSEQFF. The CDR3, as DNA: TGCAGTGCTAGGCTAGCGGGAGGGTCTGAGCAGTTCTTC.

This clonotype was seen many times. The chain combines TRBV5-1 with TRBJ2-5; perhaps D is TRBD1 or TRBD2 (5 bases each). With 5 bases removed from V and 6 bases from J, the gap between germline ends came to 8 bases. CDR1 is SGHRS and CDR2 is YFSETQ in the germline V gene. The CDR3 runs 11 residues. This CDR3 is CASRRGKTQYF. The CDR3 nucleotides read TGCGCCAGCAGGAGGGGAAAGACCCAGTACTTC.

V is TRBV7-3 and J is TRBJ2-5; perhaps TRBD2 as D (6 bases). Between the trimmed V and J ends, which lost 4 bases and 1 base, there was a span of 10 bases. The CDR3 consists of 14 residues. Looked up from germline, CDR1 is SGHTA and CDR2 is FQGTGA. The CDR3 region is CASSSVGGQETQYF. The CDR3 DNA reads as TGTGCCAGCAGCTCCGTGGGGGGCCAAGAGACCCAGTACTTC.

J is TRBJ2-3 and V is TRBV7-9; 14 positions agree with TRBD2. Unmatched junction bases numbered 5, after V lost 2 bases and J lost 7 bases. CDR3 length: 16 amino acids. Germline CDR1 is SEHNR and CDR2 is FQNEAQ (reference sequence). CDR3 region: CASSLPGLAGGNTQYF. The CDR3 DNA sequence: TGTGCCAGCAGCTTACCCGGACTAGCGGGAGGAAATACGCAGTATTTT.

This clonotype was seen more than once but under ten times. The chain links TRBV5-5 to TRBJ1-5; a weak D match, TRBD1 (5 bases). Trimming took 3 bases from V and 0 from J, leaving 10 bases between them. Germline V lookup: CDR1 SGHKS, CDR2 YYEKEE (reference sequence). CDR3 length: 15 residues. CDR3 sequence (DNA): TGTGCCAGCAGCTCGGGACCTTATAGCAATCAGCCCCAGCATTTT. Protein sequence: CASSSGPYSNQPQHF.

V gene TRBV4-3 combines with J gene TRBJ2-6; 7 nucleotides match TRBD2. The CDR3 runs to 16 residues. V gave up 0 bases and J gave up 2 bases; unmatched junction bases: 1. Per the germline V gene, CDR1 is LGHNA and CDR2 is YSLEER. The CDR3 sequence is CASSQDAGAGANVLTF. CDR3 in DNA: TGCGCCAGCAGCCAAGATGCGGGAGCTGGGGCCAACGTCCTGACTTTC.

This clonotype was recorded at least ten times. The V and J genes are TRBV6-1 and TRBJ2-3; D is ambiguous. Trimming removed 2 bases from V and 8 bases from J, with 11 bases in between. Germline CDR1 MNHNS, CDR2 SASEGT. The CDR3 is 13 residues long. The CDR3, as DNA: TGTGCCAGCAGTGAATCGTCGGTTCCTACGCAGTATTTT. Its translation is CASSESSVPTQYF.

V is TRBV7-3 and J is TRBJ2-5; D may be TRBD1 or TRBD2 (5 bases each). Trimming took 5 bases from V and 5 from J, leaving 12 bases between them. Germline V CDR1 and CDR2: SGHTA, FQGTGA. The CDR3 contains 13 residues. The CDR3 protein is CASSLRWGETQYF. DNA for the CDR3: TGTGCCAGCAGCCTCCGGTGGGGGGAGACCCAGTACTTC.

There are many counts of this clonotype. The gene calls are TRBV2 and TRBJ1-2, with 8 bases matching TRBD1. Germline V gene lookup returns CDR1 SNHLY and CDR2 FYNNEI. The junction had 19 bases not matched to a gene; V was cut back by 6 bases and J by 4 bases. The CDR3 sequence is 18 residues long. The CDR3 spells CASSPTPQTGESRYGYTF. The CDR3 DNA is TGTGCCAGCAGCCCCACCCCCCAGACAGGGGAAAGTCGCTATGGCTACACCTTC.

This clonotype appeared a few times. The rearrangement links TRBV12-3 or TRBV12-4 to TRBJ1-1; D uncertain. Between the trimmed V and J ends, which lost 3 bases and 3 bases, there was a span of 20 bases. The CDR3 is made up of 17 amino acids. CDR3 protein: CASSFPRGVSFHTEAFF. CDR3 nucleotide sequence: TGTGCCAGCAGTTTTCCCCGAGGAGTTTCGTTTCACACTGAAGCTTTCTTT.